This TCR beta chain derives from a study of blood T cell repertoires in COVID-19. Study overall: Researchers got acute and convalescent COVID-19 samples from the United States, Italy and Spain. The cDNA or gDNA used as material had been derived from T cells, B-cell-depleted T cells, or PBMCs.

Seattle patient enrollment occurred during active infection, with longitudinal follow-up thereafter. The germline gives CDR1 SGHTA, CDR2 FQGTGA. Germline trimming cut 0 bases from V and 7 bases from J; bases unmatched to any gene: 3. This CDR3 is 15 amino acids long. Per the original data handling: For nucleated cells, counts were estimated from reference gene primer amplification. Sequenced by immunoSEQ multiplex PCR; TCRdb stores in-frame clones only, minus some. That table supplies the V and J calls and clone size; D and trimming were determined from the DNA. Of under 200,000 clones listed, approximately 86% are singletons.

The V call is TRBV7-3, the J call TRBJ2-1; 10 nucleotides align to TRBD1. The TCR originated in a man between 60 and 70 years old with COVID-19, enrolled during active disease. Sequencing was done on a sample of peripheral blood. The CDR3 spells CASSLTPGQGNEQFF. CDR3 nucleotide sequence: TGTGCCAGCAGCTTAACACCGGGACAGGGGAATGAGCAGTTCTTC.